What follows are 32 T cell receptor beta chains derived from one specimen sequenced in a study of blood T cell repertoires in COVID-19. Only in-frame clones appear in the TCRdb table, and some are missing; sequencing was by immunoSEQ multiplex PCR. The top ten hold 2% to 3% of the sample, which has roughly 90,000 clones, roughly 87% seen once. Sequences were obtained from peripheral blood. These receptors were taken from a man aged 50-59 years with acute or convalescent COVID-19.

CDR3 residues: CAISEAPAGGTPDTQYF. The CDR3, as DNA: TGTGCCATCAGTGAGGCCCCAGCGGGGGGGACTCCAGATACGCAGTATTTT. The chain joins TRBV10-3 to TRBJ2-3; 10 positions agree with TRBD2. Germline-derived CDR1 and CDR2 are ENHRY and SYGVKD. The V segment lost 2 bases and the J segment 4 bases; nucleotides outside the gene matches: 9. The length of the CDR3 is 17 residues.

For the CDR3, the DNA is TGTGCCAGCAGTCGCAGGTATAGTGGACTCTACGAGCAGTACGTC. Protein: CASSRRYSGLYEQYV. The chain is built from TRBV5-6 and TRBJ2-7, with D maybe TRBD2 (5 bases). The V and J ends lost 5 bases and 3 bases respectively, with 18 bases between them. This CDR3 is built from 15 residues. Per germline, CDR1 SGHDT and CDR2 YYEEEE.

The V and J genes are TRBV6-6 and TRBJ2-5; TRBD2 agrees at 9 bases. Per the germline V gene, CDR1 is MNHNY and CDR2 is SVGAGI (reference sequence). This CDR3 is 14 amino acids long. V lost 8 bases and J lost 1; bases outside the gene matches: 5. CDR3 in DNA: TGTGCCAGCGAGACTAGCGGAACCCAAGAGACCCAGTACTTC. Translating gives CASETSGTQETQYF.

This chain joins TRBV7-2 and TRBJ2-3; 8 bases are shared with TRBD2. With V trimmed by 1 base and J by 4 bases, 4 bases remained unmatched. From germline, CDR1 is SGHTA and CDR2 FQGNSA. This CDR3 is built from 15 residues. The CDR3 bases are TGTGCCAGCAGCTTAGTGGACGGGGGGGCAGATACGCAGTATTTT. Amino acids: CASSLVDGGADTQYF.

This CDR3 reads CASSFWTSGKTPPETQYF. In DNA form, the CDR3 reads TGTGCCAGCAGCTTTTGGACTAGCGGGAAGACCCCCCCAGAGACCCAGTACTTC. J is TRBJ2-5 and V is TRBV5-6, with 12 bases identical to TRBD2. Unmatched junction bases numbered 12, after V lost 2 bases and J lost 4 bases. Per germline, CDR1 SGHDT and CDR2 YYEEEE. The CDR3 sequence is 18 residues long.

The chain joins TRBV25-1 to TRBJ1-4, with D possibly TRBD1 on 6 matching bases. CDR1 and CDR2 from the germline V gene are MGHDK and SYGVNS. This CDR3 has 13 amino acids. V dropped 3 bases and J dropped 8 bases, with 10 bases sitting between them. CDR3 loop: CASSDRGGEKLFF. As DNA, the CDR3 is TGTGCCAGCAGTGACAGGGGAGGGGAAAAACTGTTTTTT. Combining the CDR3 with reference TRBV25-1 and TRBJ1-4 gives the whole variable domain EADIYQTPRYLVIGTGKKITLECSQTMGHDKMYWYQQDPGMELHLIHYSYGVNSTEKGDLSSESTVSRIRTEHFPLTLESARPSHTSQYLCASSDRGGEKLFFGSGTQLSVL.

The rearrangement uses TRBV19 and TRBJ2-1; TRBD1 is a possible D gene (7 bases). The germline CDR1 and CDR2 sequences are LNHDA and SQIVND (reference sequence). Trimming pared 1 base from V and 4 bases from J, leaving 11 bases between. This CDR3 comprises 15 residues. The CDR3 protein is CASSIGQGGYNEQFF. The CDR3 nucleotides are TGTGCCAGTAGTATAGGGCAGGGGGGATACAATGAGCAGTTCTTC.

The chain uses TRBV9 and TRBJ2-1, with TRBD2 as a possible D gene (6 bases). This CDR3 is built from 13 residues. Germline V CDR1 and CDR2: SGDLS, YYNGEE. Trimming removed 7 bases at V and 6 bases at J, with 14 bases between. The CDR3 loop reads CASSGLIGNEQFF. DNA of the CDR3: TGTGCCAGCTCGGGACTCATCGGCAATGAGCAGTTCTTC.

The V call is TRBV7-3, the J call TRBJ2-3, with 10 bases aligning to TRBD2. The length of the CDR3 is 15 residues. In germline, CDR1 is SGHTA, CDR2 FQGTGA. With V trimmed by 4 bases and J by 2 bases, 3 bases remained unmatched. The CDR3 sequence: CASSSSGGATDTQYF. DNA of the CDR3: TGTGCCAGCAGCTCAAGCGGGGGGGCCACAGATACGCAGTATTTT.

This clone appeared once. The chain uses TRBV19 and TRBJ1-2; possibly TRBD1 for D (5 bases). The germline V gene encodes CDR1 LNHDA and CDR2 SQIVND (reference sequence). The CDR3 runs 15 residues. Deletions cut 3 bases from V and 6 bases from J, with 17 bases between. The CDR3 region has the DNA TGTGCCAGTAGTATGGCATCGCGGACAAGAAATGGCTACACCTTC. It translates to CASSMASRTRNGYTF.

The chain has TRBV4-1 and TRBJ2-3, with D perhaps matching TRBD2 (6 bases). The CDR3 sequence is 18 residues long. CDR1 is MGHRA, CDR2 YSYEKL, per germline. V was trimmed by 1 base and J by 5 bases, leaving 22 bases between them. The CDR3 region is CASSQGPVSGESIDTQYF. CDR3 bases: TGCGCCAGCAGCCAAGGCCCCGTGTCGGGGGAATCGATAGATACGCAGTATTTT.

The rearrangement joins TRBV18 to TRBJ2-7, with D uncertain. Between the trimmed V and J ends, which lost 2 bases and 0 bases, there was a span of 5 bases. The CDR3 totals 13 residues. Germline V gene data show CDR1 as KGHSH and CDR2 as LQKENI. The CDR3 DNA is TGTGCCAGCTCACCATCAGGCTCCTACGAGCAGTACGTC. Its protein product is CASSPSGSYEQYV.

The chain links TRBV5-6 to TRBJ1-4; TRBD1 agrees at 8 bases. The CDR3 is 15 amino acids. Trimming took 2 bases from V and 2 from J; bases not matched to a gene: 2. The germline CDR1 and CDR2 sequences are SGHDT and YYEEEE. The CDR3 sequence is CASSFRTGTNEKLFF. CDR3 DNA: TGTGCCAGCAGCTTCCGGACAGGGACTAATGAAAAACTGTTTTTT.

The rearrangement links TRBV12-3 or TRBV12-4 to TRBJ1-2; the D gene is possibly TRBD1 (5 bases). The CDR3 covers 13 residues. V was clipped by 2 bases and J by 6 bases, with 10 bases between them. CDR3 protein: CASSLQGRDGYTF. Written as DNA, the CDR3 is TGTGCCAGCAGTTTACAGGGTAGGGATGGCTACACCTTC.

The CDR3 is CASSLAGIPDTQYF. The CDR3, as DNA: TGCGCCAGCAGTCTAGCGGGAATTCCAGATACGCAGTATTTT. The chain joins TRBV5-1 to TRBJ2-3; 9 bases map to TRBD2. CDR1 is SGHRS and CDR2 is YFSETQ in the germline V gene. This CDR3 contains 14 residues. With V trimmed by 5 bases and J by 4 bases, 5 bases remained unmatched.

V and J are TRBV5-8 and TRBJ2-1; 8 bases are a match to TRBD1. The V gene's germline CDR1 is SGHTS and CDR2 YDEGEE. The ends lost 0 bases at V and 7 bases at J; junction bases unmatched: 6. This CDR3 has 15 amino acids. Here the CDR3 DNA reads TGTGCCAGCAGCTTGGCCCGACAGGGGCGGAATGAGCAGTTCTTC. Translated: CASSLARQGRNEQFF.

This chain uses TRBV19 with TRBJ2-5; 7 bases align to TRBD1. Germline-derived CDR1 and CDR2 are LNHDA and SQIVND (reference sequence). Unmatched junction bases numbered 0, after V lost 6 bases and J lost 2 bases. This CDR3 has 12 amino acids. CDR3 in DNA: TGTGCCAGTAGGGACAGGCAAGAGACCCAGTACTTC. It specifies CASRDRQETQYF. The full variable domain, with the rest looked up from reference TRBV19 and TRBJ2-5, is DGGITQSPKYLFRKEGQNVTLSCEQNLNHDAMYWYRQDPGQGLRLIYYSQIVNDFQKGDIAEGYSVSREKKESFPLTVTSAQKNPTAFYLCASRDRQETQYFGPGTRLLVL.

The V call is TRBV9, the J call TRBJ1-3; no reliable D call. The V and J ends lost 0 bases and 0 bases respectively, with 13 bases between them. CDR3 length: 17 amino acids. CDR1 is SGDLS, CDR2 YYNGEE, per germline. CDR3 region: CASSVGTAGNSGNTIYF. DNA of the CDR3: TGTGCCAGCAGCGTAGGAACAGCGGGAAACTCTGGAAACACCATATATTTT.

This chain connects TRBV7-8 to TRBJ1-1, with a possible D match to TRBD1 (6 bases). In germline, CDR1 is SGHVS, CDR2 FQNEAQ. The CDR3 totals 15 residues. The V end was cut by 2 bases, the J end by 1 base, with 11 bases between. Here the CDR3 DNA reads TGTGCCAGCAGCTTAAGGGGAGGGGGGAACACTGAAGCTTTCTTT. Translation: CASSLRGGGNTEAFF.

The chain has TRBV2 and TRBJ1-2; D perhaps matches TRBD1 (6 bases). The germline V gene encodes CDR1 SNHLY and CDR2 FYNNEI. The V end was cut by 8 bases, the J end by 0 bases, with 10 bases between. This CDR3 is built from 13 residues. CDR3 nucleotide sequence: TGTGCCAGCGGGCGGGGGCCTAACTATGGCTACACCTTC. Translating it yields CASGRGPNYGYTF.

The V call is TRBV19, the J call TRBJ1-3, with a tentative D call TRBD1 (6 bases). The CDR3 has 15 residues. Trimming took off 3 bases at V and 2 bases at J, with 11 bases between the two ends. In germline, CDR1 is LNHDA, CDR2 SQIVND (reference sequence). The CDR3 bases are TGTGCCAGTAGTATCGGCGGGGGCACTGGAAACACCATATATTTT. Translating it yields CASSIGGGTGNTIYF.

The gene calls are TRBV9 and TRBJ2-5, with 7 bases identical to TRBD1. The CDR3 spans 14 residues. J gave up 2 bases and V 4 bases, and 5 bases lay outside the gene matches. Germline values: CDR1 SGDLS, CDR2 YYNGEE. CDR3 coding DNA: TGTGCCAGCAGCCCACAGGGGATTCAAGAGACCCAGTACTTC. Translating it yields CASSPQGIQETQYF.

This chain uses TRBV6-6 with TRBJ1-1; TRBD1 is a possible D gene (5 bases). Deletions cut 6 bases from V and 11 bases from J, with 16 bases between. CDR1 and CDR2 (germline): MNHNY, SVGAGI (reference sequence). CDR3 length: 12 amino acids. The CDR3, as DNA: TGTGCCAGCAGCCAGGAGGGGCTGGTCGCTTTCTTT. Encoded protein: CASSQEGLVAFF.

The J gene is TRBJ2-1, the V gene TRBV19; TRBD2 matches 9 bases. Germline CDR1 reads LNHDA; CDR2 reads SQIVND (reference sequence). With 3 bases clipped from V and 2 bases from J, the junction kept 2 bases outside the gene matches. CDR3 length equals 15 residues. The CDR3 DNA is TGTGCCAGTAGTATTGGCGGGGGGGCCTACAATGAGCAGTTCTTC. This translates into CASSIGGGAYNEQFF.

The chain links TRBV30 to TRBJ2-3, with D tentatively TRBD1 (6 bases). CDR1 is GTSNPN, CDR2 SVGIG, per germline (reference sequence). Trimming left V 3 bases short and J 1 base short, with 14 bases between. The CDR3 is 15 residues long. The CDR3 protein is CAWRAQGFRTDTQYF. The DNA of the CDR3 is TGTGCCTGGAGGGCACAGGGATTCCGCACAGATACGCAGTATTTT.

This clone is a singleton in its sample. The chain couples TRBV11-1 to TRBJ1-1; tentative D call: TRBD1 (6 bases). Germline lookup yields CDR1 SGHAT and CDR2 FQDESV (reference sequence). CDR3 length: 13 amino acids. Trimming removed 6 bases at V and 4 bases at J, with 12 bases between. As DNA, the CDR3 is TGTGCCAGCAGTTCACAGGGAACCACTGAAGCTTTCTTT. It codes for CASSSQGTTEAFF.

The DNA for the CDR3 is TGTGCCAGCAGCGCATTGACAGGGGGACGCGGGGAGCTGTTTTTT. Its protein product is CASSALTGGRGELFF. V is TRBV11-3 and J is TRBJ2-2; 9 bases align to TRBD1. Trimming cost V 5 bases and J 7 bases; bases outside gene matches: 8. Germline CDR1 reads SGHNT; CDR2 reads YENEEA. The CDR3 length is 15 residues.

CDR3 sequence reads: CASSLDRLAQYF. The DNA for the CDR3 is TGCGCCAGCAGCTTGGACAGGCTCGCCCAGTACTTC. The V and J genes are TRBV5-1 and TRBJ2-5; a weak D match, TRBD1 (5 bases). Trimming left V 0 bases short and J 9 bases short, with 9 bases between. The length of the CDR3 is 12 residues. Germline CDR1 is SGHRS and CDR2 is YFSETQ.

This chain joins TRBV7-2 and TRBJ2-3; no reliable D call. Germline V gene data show CDR1 as SGHTA and CDR2 as FQGNSA. The CDR3 covers 15 residues. The V end was cut by 1 base, the J end by 5 bases, with 13 bases between. CDR3 protein: CASSLVSDPRDTQYF. CDR3 nucleotide sequence: TGTGCCAGCAGCTTAGTGTCGGATCCTAGAGATACGCAGTATTTT.

The chain employs TRBV4-1 and TRBJ1-5; D gene unclear. The CDR3 has 14 amino acids. Trimming removed 1 base from V and 7 bases from J, with 11 bases in between. Germline CDR1 reads MGHRA; CDR2 reads YSYEKL. The CDR3 DNA sequence: TGCGCCAGCAGCCAAGGGCCCGTCGTCCAGCCCCAGCATTTT. It is translated as CASSQGPVVQPQHF.

J is TRBJ2-7 and V is TRBV9; tentatively, D is TRBD1 (5 bases). The V gene lost 3 bases and the J gene lost 9 bases, with 10 bases spanning the gap. Germline V lookup: CDR1 SGDLS, CDR2 YYNGEE. This CDR3 is 11 amino acids long. CDR3 nucleotides: TGTGCCAGCAGCGAGCAGGGTTGGCAGTACGTC. It translates to CASSEQGWQYV.

The chain uses TRBV28 and TRBJ1-3; D not resolved. This CDR3 is built from 15 residues. CDR1 MDHEN and CDR2 SYDVKM come from the germline V gene. V gave up 5 bases and J gave up 0 bases, with 11 bases separating them. This chain's CDR3 is CASSPPIGSGNTIYF. CDR3 nucleotides: TGTGCCAGCAGTCCCCCAATCGGCTCTGGAAACACCATATATTTT. Complete variable domain (other parts from reference TRBV28 and TRBJ1-3): DVKVTQSSRYLVKRTGEKVFLECVQDMDHENMFWYRQDPGLGLRLIYFSYDVKMKEKGDIPEGYSVSREKKERFSLILESASTNQTSMYLCASSPPIGSGNTIYFGEGSWLTVV.